These 13 T cell receptor beta chains were sequenced from one sample in a study of T cell changes during pregnancy in multiple sclerosis. Measured with immunoSEQ multiplex PCR; TCRdb has only the in-frame clones, and not every one. The repertoire has tens of thousands of clones, around 93% of them found once; the top ten carry approximately 0.41%. This material consisted of CD4+ T cells from peripheral blood mononuclear cells, taken in the third trimester of pregnancy. These receptors were taken from a female donor in good health, enrolled as a control in a pregnancy study.

The chain carries TRBV7-3 and TRBJ1-2; 10 positions agree with TRBD1. Germline CDR1 and CDR2: SGHTA and FQGTGA. V lost 5 bases, J lost 5 bases, and 14 bases stayed unmatched. The CDR3 loop spans 17 amino acids. CDR3 residues: CASSPRGGPGQGYGYTF. The CDR3 coding sequence is TGTGCCAGCAGCCCCCGCGGAGGACCGGGACAGGGGTATGGCTACACCTTC.

The chain has TRBV18 and TRBJ1-2, with 7 bases that match TRBD1. Germline V gene lookup returns CDR1 KGHSH and CDR2 LQKENI. Trimming at V came to 3 bases and at J to 7 bases, leaving 20 bases not matched to a gene. CDR3 length: 18 amino acids. The CDR3 region has the DNA TGTGCCAGCTCACCCTACCTAAACAGGGGACCGACGGGCGGTGGCTACACCTTC. Its translation: CASSPYLNRGPTGGGYTF. Full variable domain (rest looked up from reference TRBV18 and TRBJ1-2): NAGVMQNPRHLVRRRGQEARLRCSPMKGHSHVYWYRQLPEEGLKFMVYLQKENIIDESGMPKERFSAEFPKEGPSILRIQQVVRGDSAAYFCASSPYLNRGPTGGGYTFGSGTRLTVV.

This chain uses TRBV30 with TRBJ1-4; D might be TRBD1 (6 bases). The CDR3 consists of 14 residues. V was cut by 2 bases and J by 4 bases, with 11 bases left in between. Germline-derived CDR1 and CDR2 are GTSNPN and SVGIG (reference sequence). CDR3 residues: CAWSRQGYNEKLFF. The CDR3 nucleotides read TGTGCCTGGAGTCGCCAGGGGTATAATGAAAAACTGTTTTTT.

J is TRBJ2-7 and V is TRBV5-8; D not certain. The V end was cut by 6 bases, the J end by 6 bases, with 13 bases between. CDR1 SGHTS and CDR2 YDEGEE come from the germline V gene. The CDR3 totals 12 residues. CDR3 sequence reads: CASTPRTVEQYF. CDR3 in DNA: TGTGCCAGCACCCCTCGCACGGTCGAGCAGTACTTC.

This chain uses TRBV6-1 with TRBJ1-1, with 9 bases fitting TRBD1. The V gene end was trimmed by 3 bases and the J gene end by 1 base; junction bases not matched to a gene: 12. The CDR3 runs 18 residues. Looked up from germline, CDR1 is MNHNS and CDR2 is SASEGT. CDR3 DNA: TGTGCCAGCAGTGATGTCCCCGGACAGGGGAGGGGGAACACTGAAGCTTTCTTT. Its translation is CASSDVPGQGRGNTEAFF.

This clone has just a few counts. The chain has TRBV30 and TRBJ1-1; TRBD1 aligns across 10 bases. This CDR3 comprises 16 residues. The germline V gene encodes CDR1 GTSNPN and CDR2 SVGIG (reference sequence). The V segment lost 5 bases and the J segment 1 base; nucleotides outside the gene matches: 10. CDR3 sequence: CAWYPIGDRGNTEAFF. In DNA form, the CDR3 reads TGTGCCTGGTACCCCATCGGGGACAGGGGGAACACTGAAGCTTTCTTT.

V gene TRBV19 combines with J gene TRBJ2-2; D possibly corresponds to TRBD2 (6 bases). The germline CDR1 and CDR2 sequences are LNHDA and SQIVND (reference sequence). The CDR3 covers 15 residues. The V gene lost 3 bases and the J gene lost 3 bases, with 11 bases spanning the gap. CDR3 coding DNA: TGTGCCAGTAGTATTCCGGGACTCTACACCGGGGAGCTGTTTTTT. Translated: CASSIPGLYTGELFF.

The chain employs TRBV18 and TRBJ1-1; D is unresolved. The length of the CDR3 is 14 residues. V was clipped by 2 bases and J by 1 base, with 8 bases between them. The germline gives CDR1 KGHSH, CDR2 LQKENI. The CDR3 spells CASSPAAKNTEAFF. The CDR3 DNA follows: TGTGCCAGCTCACCAGCGGCCAAGAACACTGAAGCTTTCTTT.

The V call is TRBV7-2, the J call TRBJ2-1; 7 bases map to TRBD1. The CDR3 is 13 amino acids. After removal of 4 bases from V and 8 bases from J, the junction contained 5 bases not matched to a gene. The germline gives CDR1 SGHTA, CDR2 FQGNSA. The CDR3 DNA is TGTGCCAGCAGCTACAGGGGCGGCGATGAGCAGTTCTTC. It is translated as CASSYRGGDEQFF.

The V and J genes are TRBV28 and TRBJ1-2, with 7 positions matching TRBD1. Germline CDR1 and CDR2: MDHEN and SYDVKM. The J segment lost 6 bases and the V segment lost 3 bases, leaving 25 bases of the junction unmatched. This CDR3 contains 20 residues. CDR3: CASSFPSRVLWEGGKDGYTF. DNA for the CDR3: TGTGCCAGCAGTTTCCCCTCCCGAGTTTTGTGGGAAGGGGGCAAGGATGGCTACACCTTC.

The chain carries TRBV28 and TRBJ1-1, with 10 positions matching TRBD1. With V trimmed by 1 base and J by 6 bases, 5 bases remained unmatched. This CDR3 has 15 amino acids. Germline V gene lookup returns CDR1 MDHEN and CDR2 SYDVKM. The CDR3 is CASSLLRQGAPEAFF. CDR3 DNA sequence: TGTGCCAGCAGTTTATTGAGACAGGGGGCCCCTGAAGCTTTCTTT. Combining the CDR3 with reference TRBV28 and TRBJ1-1 gives the whole variable domain DVKVTQSSRYLVKRTGEKVFLECVQDMDHENMFWYRQDPGLGLRLIYFSYDVKMKEKGDIPEGYSVSREKKERFSLILESASTNQTSMYLCASSLLRQGAPEAFFGQGTRLTVV.

The chain is built from TRBV6-4 and TRBJ2-2; D ambiguous. This CDR3 is 13 amino acids long. The V gene's germline CDR1 is MRHNA and CDR2 SNTAGT. Trimming removed 2 bases from V and 5 bases from J, with 6 bases in between. As DNA, the CDR3 is TGTGCCAGCAGTGACAGAGGAACCGGGGAGCTGTTTTTT. This sequence encodes CASSDRGTGELFF.

This chain uses TRBV5-4 with TRBJ1-2; D call uncertain. Trimming took 0 bases from V and 4 from J, leaving 16 bases between them. CDR1 is SGHNT and CDR2 is YYREEE in the germline V gene (reference sequence). The CDR3 consists of 16 residues. The CDR3 sequence: CASSLVLSRGGYGYTF. CDR3 DNA sequence: TGTGCCAGCAGCTTGGTCTTAAGCCGGGGAGGCTATGGCTACACCTTC.